This note documents a single TCR beta chain sequence. The antigen is not known. The primer mix had 60 Vbeta and 13 Jbeta primers. Some clones are missing from TCRdb's copy, which holds only in-frame ones; the method was immunoSEQ multiplex PCR. The sample shows approximately 130,000 clones, over 60% of them seen only once. The V end lost 2 bases, the J end lost 8 bases, and 12 bases lay between the germline ends. The germline CDR1 and CDR2 sequences are MNHNS and SASEGT. This CDR3 has 13 residues. This record comes from a study of cytomegalovirus exposure and HLA in healthy donors. Study-wide points: There was a cluster of highly shared sequence variants that was likely a sequencing artifact. Over 150 TCR beta chains were listed as cytomegalovirus-associated. A missense variant in DCLRE1C was later tied to TCR beta V- and J-gene trimming.

The genes are TRBV6-1 and TRBJ1-2; D gene unclear. This TCR came from a female donor in good health and CMV-seropositive. What was sequenced was PBMCs. The CDR3 loop is CASSEPNSRGYTF. The DNA for the CDR3 is TGTGCCAGCAGTGAACCCAATTCTAGGGGCTACACCTTC.